This entry lists 7 T cell receptor beta chains sequenced from one sample in a study of T cells in Graves' hyperthyroidism and ophthalmopathy. RNA transcripts were the template for amplifying TCR beta CDR3 regions. An initial round of RT-PCR targeting the TCR CDR3 relied on the HTBI primer set. Using its own MiXCR run on the multiplex PCR reads, TCRdb lists one record per CDR3 protein. The data show 300,000 to 500,000 distinct CDR3 sequences, about an eighth seen once. The sequenced sample was blood. The source is a man in his fifties with Graves' ophthalmopathy.

In its sample, this clonotype was seen many times. V usage is TRBV28 and J usage is TRBJ2-7; D not certain. The CDR3 consists of 12 residues. The ends were cut back, 2 bases at V and 6 bases at J, with 8 bases in the middle. CDR1 is MDHEN, CDR2 SYDVKM, per germline. The CDR3 protein is CASSLRVLEQYF. The CDR3 coding sequence is TGTGCCAGCAGTTTACGGGTTCTCGAGCAGTACTTC.

This clonotype was seen repeatedly, ten times or more. The chain employs TRBV28 and TRBJ1-2, with a weak D call TRBD1 (6 bases). Germline loops: CDR1 MDHEN, CDR2 SYDVKM. V was cut by 8 bases and J by 8 bases, with 15 bases left in between. The CDR3 extends over 12 amino acids. The CDR3 region is CASARGGGGYTF. The CDR3 nucleotides read TGTGCCAGCGCGCGAGGGGGAGGCGGCTACACCTTC.

The CDR3, as DNA: TGTGCCAGCAGCCAAGAGAGACAGCTCAATCAGCCCCAGCATTTT. It specifies CASSQERQLNQPQHF. The rearrangement uses TRBV4-2 and TRBJ1-5, with D perhaps TRBD1 (5 bases). Germline CDR1 and CDR2: LGHNA and YNFKEQ. This CDR3 comprises 15 residues. Trimming removed 0 bases from V and 3 bases from J, with 9 bases in between.

This clonotype was seen only a few times. The rearrangement uses TRBV11-2 and TRBJ1-2; the D is unclear. Germline V gene sequence: CDR1 SGHAT, CDR2 FQNNGV. V lost 0 bases and J lost 4, with 12 bases in between. The CDR3 is 15 amino acids. CDR3 nucleotides: TGTGCCAGCAGCTTAGATCTTAGTCCCAGCTATGGCTACACCTTC. Its protein is CASSLDLSPSYGYTF.

This clonotype was counted many times. This chain uses TRBV5-1 with TRBJ1-1; 8 positions match TRBD1. The germline V gene encodes CDR1 SGHRS and CDR2 YFSETQ. Trimming took 4 bases from V and 0 from J; bases not matched to a gene: 8. This CDR3 comprises 16 residues. The CDR3 sequence is CASSVGQVMLNTEAFF. The CDR3 DNA reads TGCGCCAGCAGCGTGGGACAGGTGATGTTGAACACTGAAGCTTTCTTT.

This rearrangement joins TRBV4-1 to TRBJ2-1; the D gene is possibly TRBD1 (6 bases). There are 15 residues in the CDR3. Looked up from germline, CDR1 is MGHRA and CDR2 is YSYEKL. V shed 2 bases and J shed 10 bases, with 18 bases lying between them. The CDR3 DNA sequence: TGCGCCAGCAGCCAAAGTGGCGAGGGTAGGGGGGAGCAGTTCTTC. Protein: CASSQSGEGRGEQFF.

The CDR3 nucleotides are TGCAGCGTCTCCACGACTAGCGGGGAAGAGACCCAGTACTTC. Its translation: CSVSTTSGEETQYF. V usage is TRBV29-1 and J usage is TRBJ2-5, with 11 bases matching TRBD2. The CDR3 totals 14 residues. The V gene end was trimmed by 6 bases and the J gene end by 3 bases; junction bases not matched to a gene: 6. CDR1 is SQVTM and CDR2 is ANQGSEA in the germline V gene.